This TCR beta chain derives from a study of blood T cell repertoires in COVID-19. Germline CDR1 is SGHDT and CDR2 is YYEEEE. Trimming shortened V by 1 base and J by 3 bases, and 8 bases separated the two germline ends. This CDR3 region has 13 residues. Assay: immunoSEQ multiplex PCR; the TCRdb copy retains only in-frame clones and omits some. The table lists 200,000 to 250,000 clones, approximately 82% of them singletons, with under 2% in the top ten. This clone was seen only a few times. This sequence originates from a woman over 75 with acute or convalescent COVID-19. The genes are TRBV5-6 and TRBJ2-7; D call uncertain. Sample: peripheral blood. The CDR3 sequence is CASSLTGYYEQYF. The CDR3 region has the DNA TGTGCCAGCAGCTTGACCGGGTACTACGAGCAGTACTTC.